This T cell receptor beta chain was sequenced for a study of T cells in narcolepsy. CDR3 size: 15 residues. Germline CDR1 is SGHTA and CDR2 is FQGNSA. Method: immunoSEQ multiplex PCR; TCRdb's copy keeps in-frame clones and lacks some. Of approximately 35,000 clones listed, more than 65% are singletons. The chain combines TRBV7-2 with TRBJ2-5; the D gene is possibly TRBD1 (5 bases). The J call is in doubt because the DNA end fits TRBJ2-7 better. The sequenced sample consisted of memory (CD45RA-) CD4+ T cells from blood. The receptor was derived from a human donor in good health. In nucleotides, the CDR3 is TGTGCCAGCAGCTTAGCGCTGGGCAGGGTCAACGAGCAGTACTTC. This codes for CASSLALGRVNEQYF.